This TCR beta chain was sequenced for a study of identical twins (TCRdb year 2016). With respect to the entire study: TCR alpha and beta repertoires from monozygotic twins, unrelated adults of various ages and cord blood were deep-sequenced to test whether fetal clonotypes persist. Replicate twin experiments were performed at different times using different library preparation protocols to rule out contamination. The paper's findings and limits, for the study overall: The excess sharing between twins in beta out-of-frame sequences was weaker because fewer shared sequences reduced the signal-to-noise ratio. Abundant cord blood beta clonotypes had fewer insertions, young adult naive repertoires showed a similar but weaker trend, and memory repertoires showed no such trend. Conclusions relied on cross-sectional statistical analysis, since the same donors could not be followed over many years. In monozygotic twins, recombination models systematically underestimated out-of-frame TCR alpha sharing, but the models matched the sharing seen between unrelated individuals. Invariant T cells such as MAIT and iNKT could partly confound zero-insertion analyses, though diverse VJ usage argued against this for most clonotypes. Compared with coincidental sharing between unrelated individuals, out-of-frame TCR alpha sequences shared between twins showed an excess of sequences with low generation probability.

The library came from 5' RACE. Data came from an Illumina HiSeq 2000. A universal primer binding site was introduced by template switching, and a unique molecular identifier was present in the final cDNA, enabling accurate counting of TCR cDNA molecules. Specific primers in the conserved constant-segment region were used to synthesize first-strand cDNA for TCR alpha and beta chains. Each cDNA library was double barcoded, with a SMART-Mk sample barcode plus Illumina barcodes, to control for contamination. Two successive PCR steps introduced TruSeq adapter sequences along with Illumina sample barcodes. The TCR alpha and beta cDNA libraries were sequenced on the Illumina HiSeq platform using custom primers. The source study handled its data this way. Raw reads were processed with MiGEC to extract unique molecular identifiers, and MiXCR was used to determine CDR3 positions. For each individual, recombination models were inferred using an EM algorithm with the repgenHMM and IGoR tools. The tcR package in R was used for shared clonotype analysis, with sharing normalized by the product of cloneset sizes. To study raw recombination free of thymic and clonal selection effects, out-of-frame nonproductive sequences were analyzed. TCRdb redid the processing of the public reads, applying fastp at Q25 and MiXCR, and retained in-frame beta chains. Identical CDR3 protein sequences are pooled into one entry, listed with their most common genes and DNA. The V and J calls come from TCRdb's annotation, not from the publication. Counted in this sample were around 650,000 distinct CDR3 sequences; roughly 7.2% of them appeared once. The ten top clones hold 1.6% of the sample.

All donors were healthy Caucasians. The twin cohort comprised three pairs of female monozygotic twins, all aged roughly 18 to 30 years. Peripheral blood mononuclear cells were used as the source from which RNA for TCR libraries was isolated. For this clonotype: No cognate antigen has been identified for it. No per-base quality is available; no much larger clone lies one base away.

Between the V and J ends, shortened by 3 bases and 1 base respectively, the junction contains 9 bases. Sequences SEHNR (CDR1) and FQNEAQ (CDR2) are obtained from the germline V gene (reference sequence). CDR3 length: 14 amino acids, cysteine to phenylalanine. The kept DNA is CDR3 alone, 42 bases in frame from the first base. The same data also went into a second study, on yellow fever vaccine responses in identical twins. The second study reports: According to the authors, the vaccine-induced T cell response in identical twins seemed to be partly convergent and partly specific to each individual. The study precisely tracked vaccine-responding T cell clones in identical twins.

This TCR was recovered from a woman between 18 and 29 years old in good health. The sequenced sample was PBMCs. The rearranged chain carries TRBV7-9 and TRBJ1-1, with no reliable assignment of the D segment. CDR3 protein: CASSLRPANTEAFF. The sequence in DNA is TGTGCCAGCAGCTTGAGGCCAGCGAACACTGAAGCTTTCTTT.